Following are 23 T cell receptor beta chains from one sample sequenced in a study of shared clonotypes between healthy human individuals (dated by TCRdb to 2020 to 2021). The library was produced with the immunoSEQ multiplex PCR assay. Sourced from immuneACCESS, this table was stored by TCRdb with only in-frame sequences that have V and J called. A share of the clones is absent; for the studies checked, an unresolved V gene accounts for under half, and the remainder has no known explanation. Counted in this sample were over a million clones; about 75% of them appeared once. Clones ranked in the top ten supply less than 1.5% of the sample. Sequencing was carried out using memory CD4+ T cells sorted from blood. The sample's cell subset or site label, decoded: CD45RA-negative fraction. The receptors shown here come from a man between 18 and 35 years old in good health.

In this sample, this clone turned up a few times. V gene TRBV19 combines with J gene TRBJ1-1, with a tentative D call TRBD1 (6 bases). The germline V gene encodes CDR1 LNHDA and CDR2 SQIVND (reference sequence). V was pared by 3 bases and J by 9 bases, with 17 bases between. The CDR3 consists of 14 residues. CDR3 residues: CASSIPDSVEKAFF. The DNA for the CDR3 is TGTGCCAGTAGTATTCCGGACAGCGTTGAGAAAGCTTTCTTT.

The rearrangement joins TRBV29-1 to TRBJ2-1; D is unresolved. Deletions cut 5 bases from V and 0 bases from J, with 11 bases between. This CDR3 spans 14 amino acids. CDR1 and CDR2 from the germline V gene are SQVTM and ANQGSEA. The CDR3 DNA sequence: TGCAGCGTTTACCAGGTCAGCTCCTACAATGAGCAGTTCTTC. This gives the protein CSVYQVSSYNEQFF.

The chain joins TRBV7-9 to TRBJ1-6; D call uncertain. V lost 3 bases, J lost 5 bases, and 5 bases lay in between. The CDR3 is made up of 13 amino acids. Germline V gene data show CDR1 as SEHNR and CDR2 as FQNEAQ (reference sequence). This chain's CDR3 is CASSFSDNSPLHF. The CDR3 DNA reads as TGTGCCAGCAGCTTTTCTGATAATTCACCCCTCCACTTT.

In its sample, this clone was seen a few times. The rearrangement uses TRBV9 and TRBJ2-2; D is possibly TRBD2 (5 bases). The CDR3 sequence is 14 residues long. Germline V CDR1 and CDR2: SGDLS, YYNGEE. V lost 3 bases to trimming and J lost 7 bases, with 13 bases between them. In DNA, the CDR3 is TGTGCCAGCAGCGGCACTCGGGGAGTCGGGGAGCTGTTTTTT. Its translation: CASSGTRGVGELFF.

V gene TRBV5-1 combines with J gene TRBJ2-6; no definite D call. The CDR3 length is 14 residues. Germline CDR1 reads SGHRS; CDR2 reads YFSETQ. Between the trimmed V and J ends, which lost 0 bases and 8 bases, there was a span of 9 bases. CDR3 protein: CASSLGQVPNVLTF. CDR3 nucleotide sequence: TGCGCCAGCAGCTTGGGGCAGGTCCCCAACGTCCTGACTTTC.

The chain employs TRBV9 and TRBJ2-7; TRBD2 is a possible D gene (5 bases). Germline CDR1 and CDR2: SGDLS and YYNGEE. The CDR3 runs 15 residues. Trimming took off 0 bases at V and 1 base at J, with 11 bases between the two ends. The CDR3 is CASSVAPERSYEQYF. The CDR3 DNA is TGTGCCAGCAGCGTAGCCCCGGAGCGGTCCTACGAGCAGTACTTC.

V is TRBV9 and J is TRBJ2-3; D call uncertain. V shed 0 bases and J shed 3 bases, with 8 bases lying between them. Germline CDR1 SGDLS, CDR2 YYNGEE. The CDR3 loop spans 14 amino acids. CDR3 nucleotides: TGTGCCAGCAGCGTAGATACTATAACAGATACGCAGTATTTT. Protein product: CASSVDTITDTQYF.

In its sample, this clone was seen once. A much larger clonotype is one base distant, so this may be a read error. Other DNA sequences from this sample encode an identical CDR3 as well. The chain employs TRBV28 and TRBJ2-7; no firm D call. The V and J ends lost 2 bases and 2 bases respectively, with 4 bases between them. CDR3 length: 12 residues. Germline V gene sequence: CDR1 MDHEN, CDR2 SYDVKM. Written as DNA, the CDR3 is TGTGCCAGCAGTTTAAAACCCTACGAGCAGTACTTC. Protein: CASSLKPYEQYF.

This chain connects TRBV18 to TRBJ2-7; D gene uncertain. Germline loops: CDR1 KGHSH, CDR2 LQKENI. This CDR3 comprises 13 residues. V gave up 2 bases and J gave up 6 bases, with 11 bases separating them. CDR3 protein: CASSPVQTGEQYF. The CDR3, as DNA: TGTGCCAGCTCACCAGTTCAGACGGGCGAGCAGTACTTC.

This chain connects TRBV30 to TRBJ1-5; a possible D gene is TRBD1 (6 bases). Trimming cost V 0 bases and J 6 bases, with 12 bases left between them. In germline, CDR1 is GTSNPN, CDR2 SVGIG (reference sequence). The CDR3 spans 14 residues. CDR3 sequence reads: CAWSVQQGSQPQHF. CDR3 DNA sequence: TGTGCCTGGAGTGTACAACAGGGAAGTCAGCCCCAGCATTTT.

For this clone: Additional DNA sequences in this sample encode the identical CDR3. J is TRBJ2-7 and V is TRBV5-1, with no clear D. The CDR3 consists of 13 residues. The germline V and J ends were trimmed by 0 bases and 5 bases, with 9 bases remaining between them. CDR1 SGHRS and CDR2 YFSETQ come from the germline V gene. CDR3 coding DNA: TGCGCCAGCAGCTTGGGAGGTAGGAACGAGCAGTACTTC. This gives the protein CASSLGGRNEQYF.

V and J are TRBV6-1 and TRBJ2-3; 10 bases map to TRBD2. This CDR3 has 18 residues. Losses at the gene ends were 0 bases for V and 4 bases for J; bases not matched to a gene: 10. CDR1 MNHNS and CDR2 SASEGT come from the germline V gene. The CDR3 DNA is TGTGCCAGCAGTGAAGCGAAAGCTAGCGGGAGTTACGCAGATACGCAGTATTTT. This encodes CASSEAKASGSYADTQYF.

V gene TRBV19 combines with J gene TRBJ1-5; TRBD1 aligns across 8 bases. The CDR3 consists of 13 residues. The junction had 4 bases not matched to a gene; V was cut back by 8 bases and J by 4 bases. Germline lookup yields CDR1 LNHDA and CDR2 SQIVND (reference sequence). In nucleotides, the CDR3 is TGTGCCAGTCAAGGACAGGGAAATCAGCCCCAGCATTTT. Protein product: CASQGQGNQPQHF.

CDR3: CASSVSGTAKNQPQHF. The CDR3 region has the DNA TGTGCCAGCAGCGTATCCGGGACGGCAAAAAATCAGCCCCAGCATTTT. The J gene is TRBJ1-5, the V gene TRBV5-6; tentative D call: TRBD1 (5 bases). The CDR3 contains 16 residues. V was clipped by 4 bases and J by 4 bases, with 18 bases between them. Germline V gene sequence: CDR1 SGHDT, CDR2 YYEEEE.

This clone was observed a few times. This sequence joins TRBV7-9 and TRBJ2-3; D is possibly TRBD1 (5 bases). V was shortened by 5 bases and J by 1 base, with 13 bases between the two germline ends. CDR3 length: 15 residues. The V gene's germline CDR1 is SEHNR and CDR2 FQNEAQ (reference sequence). The CDR3: CASSPTRGRTDTQYF. CDR3 nucleotides: TGTGCCAGCAGCCCCACAAGGGGCCGCACAGATACGCAGTATTTT.

The rearrangement joins TRBV5-4 to TRBJ2-5, with TRBD2 as a possible D gene (6 bases). This CDR3 is built from 12 residues. Germline CDR1 SGHNT, CDR2 YYREEE (reference sequence). V was clipped by 0 bases and J by 9 bases, with 9 bases between them. CDR3 sequence reads: CASSLDGGAQYF. The DNA of the CDR3 is TGTGCCAGCAGCTTGGACGGAGGGGCCCAGTACTTC.

The sample holds a few counts of this clone. This chain joins TRBV6-5 and TRBJ1-2; TRBD1 aligns across 7 bases. The CDR3 sequence is 14 residues long. Unmatched junction bases numbered 9, after V lost 7 bases and J lost 4 bases. CDR1 is MNHEY and CDR2 is SVGAGI in the germline V gene. CDR3 region: CASKGGQTIYGYTF. CDR3 DNA sequence: TGTGCCAGCAAGGGGGGACAGACGATCTATGGCTACACCTTC.

The V gene is TRBV28, the J gene TRBJ1-2; 7 nucleotides agree with TRBD1. Trimming removed 6 bases from V and 3 bases from J; junction bases left unmatched: 7. CDR1 is MDHEN and CDR2 is SYDVKM in the germline V gene. CDR3 size: 14 residues. The CDR3 protein is CASSNQGQYYGYTF. DNA of the CDR3: TGTGCCAGCAGCAACCAGGGACAGTACTATGGCTACACCTTC.

This chain joins TRBV5-8 and TRBJ1-5; D gene uncertain. Looked up from germline, CDR1 is SGHTS and CDR2 is YDEGEE. V was clipped by 0 bases and J by 0 bases, with 10 bases between them. This CDR3 is built from 16 residues. Written as DNA, the CDR3 is TGTGCCAGCAGCTTGGATCGGGGTGATAGCAATCAGCCCCAGCATTTT. Translation: CASSLDRGDSNQPQHF.

The chain carries TRBV30 and TRBJ1-2, with 7 positions matching TRBD1. Germline-derived CDR1 and CDR2 are GTSNPN and SVGIG (reference sequence). This CDR3 is 14 amino acids long. V shed 2 bases, J shed 0 bases, and the junction held 3 bases outside the gene matches. CDR3 protein: CAWSRDSSNYGYTF. For the CDR3, the DNA is TGTGCCTGGAGTAGGGACAGTTCTAACTATGGCTACACCTTC. Full variable domain (outside the CDR3, taken from reference TRBV30 and TRBJ1-2): SQTIHQWPATLVQPVGSPLSLECTVEGTSNPNLYWYRQAAGRGLQLLFYSVGIGQISSEVPQNLSASRPQDRQFILSSKKLLLSDSGFYLCAWSRDSSNYGYTFGSGTRLTVV.

CDR3: CASMLQGPNQPQHF. The CDR3 DNA sequence: TGTGCCAGCATGCTACAGGGTCCCAATCAGCCCCAGCATTTT. The chain has TRBV5-8 and TRBJ1-5; tentative D call: TRBD1 (6 bases). V was shortened by 6 bases and J by 3 bases, with 13 bases between the two germline ends. The CDR3 length is 14 residues. Germline assignment: CDR1 SGHTS and CDR2 YDEGEE.

The V and J genes are TRBV5-1 and TRBJ2-5; the match to TRBD2 covers 13 bases. J was trimmed by 6 bases and V by 4 bases; bases with no gene match: 15. This CDR3 is built from 18 residues. Germline lookup yields CDR1 SGHRS and CDR2 YFSETQ. The CDR3 DNA reads TGCGCCAGCAGCCCGGGACTAGCGGGGACGTTTATCCCACAGACCCAGTACTTC. Protein product: CASSPGLAGTFIPQTQYF.

The chain joins TRBV6-5 to TRBJ1-2; D is undetermined. V lost 7 bases to trimming and J lost 0 bases, with 15 bases between them. The CDR3 is 15 amino acids. Germline CDR1 reads MNHEY; CDR2 reads SVGAGI. The CDR3 bases are TGTGCCAGCAACCCAGAAGCTGAGGCTAACTATGGCTACACCTTC. Its protein is CASNPEAEANYGYTF.